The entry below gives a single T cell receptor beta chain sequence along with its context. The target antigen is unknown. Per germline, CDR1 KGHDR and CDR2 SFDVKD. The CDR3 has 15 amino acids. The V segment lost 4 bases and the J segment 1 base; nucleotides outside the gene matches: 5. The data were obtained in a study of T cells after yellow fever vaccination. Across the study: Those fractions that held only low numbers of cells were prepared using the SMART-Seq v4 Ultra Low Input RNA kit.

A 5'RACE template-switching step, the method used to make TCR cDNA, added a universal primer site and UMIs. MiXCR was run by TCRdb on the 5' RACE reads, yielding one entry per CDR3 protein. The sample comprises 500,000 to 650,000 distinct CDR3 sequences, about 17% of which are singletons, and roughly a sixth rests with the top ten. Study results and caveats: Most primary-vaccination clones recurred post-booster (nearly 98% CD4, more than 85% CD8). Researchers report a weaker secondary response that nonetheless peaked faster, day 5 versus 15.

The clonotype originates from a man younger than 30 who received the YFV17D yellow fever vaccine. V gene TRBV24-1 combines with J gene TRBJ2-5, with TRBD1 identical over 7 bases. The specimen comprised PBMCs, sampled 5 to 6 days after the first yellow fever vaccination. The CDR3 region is CATSETTGSQETQYF. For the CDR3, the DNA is TGTGCCACCAGTGAAACGACAGGGAGCCAAGAGACCCAGTACTTC.